This entry features one TCR beta chain sequence. The CDR3 runs to 16 residues. V was pared by 0 bases and J by 0 bases, with 5 bases of the junction left unmatched. Germline V gives CDR1 SGDLS, CDR2 YYNGEE. The sample belongs to a study of blood T cell repertoires in COVID-19. Some clones are missing from TCRdb's copy, which holds only in-frame ones; the method was immunoSEQ multiplex PCR. Among fewer than 60,000 clones, over 75% were seen once, and the ten largest hold roughly 13%. The sequence came from a human donor with active COVID-19. The donor label of this sample is uncertain. The chain uses TRBV9 and TRBJ2-7, with 8 bases lining up with TRBD2. The material sequenced was peripheral blood. The CDR3 sequence: CASSVGVSGDSYEQYF. DNA for the CDR3: TGTGCCAGCAGCGTAGGGGTTAGCGGGGACTCCTACGAGCAGTACTTC.